This note documents a single TCR beta chain sequence. The V gene's germline CDR1 is MNHEY and CDR2 SMNVEV (reference sequence). The CDR3 spans 13 residues. Trimming stripped 5 bases from V and 6 bases from J, with 11 bases between. The entry originates in a study of blood T cell repertoires in COVID-19. Clones were sequenced by immunoSEQ multiplex PCR, and TCRdb holds only the in-frame ones, with some missing. The profile shows 81,000 or so clones, 85% of them singletons. The chain combines TRBV27 with TRBJ2-1, with a possible D match to TRBD1 (6 bases). This TCR was sampled from a man aged 45-65 years with COVID-19, enrolled during active disease. Sequenced sample: peripheral blood. The CDR3 is CASSLQGFNEQFF. The CDR3 DNA follows: TGTGCCAGCAGTCTACAGGGTTTCAATGAGCAGTTCTTC.